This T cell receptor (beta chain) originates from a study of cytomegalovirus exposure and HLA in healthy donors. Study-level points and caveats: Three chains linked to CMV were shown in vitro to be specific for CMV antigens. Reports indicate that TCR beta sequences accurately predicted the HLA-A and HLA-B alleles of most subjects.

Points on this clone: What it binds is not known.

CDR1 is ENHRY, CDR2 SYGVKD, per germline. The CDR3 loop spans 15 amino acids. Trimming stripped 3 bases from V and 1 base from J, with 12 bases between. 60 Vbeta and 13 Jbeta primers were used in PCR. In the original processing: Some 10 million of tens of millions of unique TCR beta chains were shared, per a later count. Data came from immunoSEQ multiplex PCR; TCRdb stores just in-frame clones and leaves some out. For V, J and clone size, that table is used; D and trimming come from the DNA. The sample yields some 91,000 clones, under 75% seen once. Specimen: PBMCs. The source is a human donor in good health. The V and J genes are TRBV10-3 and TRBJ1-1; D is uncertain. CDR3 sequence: CAISDPGRPNTEAFF. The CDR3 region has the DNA TGTGCCATCAGTGATCCGGGAAGGCCGAACACTGAAGCTTTCTTT.